This T cell receptor beta chain was identified during a study of control samples from healthy donors and cancer patients. The CDR3 has 15 amino acids. Looked up from germline, CDR1 is SGHKS and CDR2 is YYEKEE (reference sequence). Trimming stripped 0 bases from V and 0 bases from J, with 7 bases between. Only in-frame clones appear in the TCRdb table, and some are missing; sequencing was by immunoSEQ multiplex PCR. Of some 150,000 clones in the sample, about 94% were seen once. The TCR comes from a man in his fifties in good health. The rearrangement uses TRBV5-5 and TRBJ2-4; D not resolved. Sequenced input: blood. The CDR3 DNA reads as TGTGCCAGCAGCTTGGCCTATTCAGCCAAAAACATTCAGTACTTC. Amino acids: CASSLAYSAKNIQYF.